This T cell receptor beta chain was found in a study of Ad26.COV2.S vaccination and SARS-CoV-2 variants (dated by TCRdb to the early 2020s). In terms of the full investigation: The specificity and breadth of SARS-CoV-2-reactive T cell receptors after Ad26.COV2.S vaccination were assessed by TCRbeta repertoire sequencing. The TCR-sequenced set comprised about 30 samples: some 20 Ad26.COV2.S vaccine recipients, 5 placebo recipients and 8 SARS-CoV-2 convalescent individuals. The paper's findings and limits, for the study overall: Ad26.COV2.S recipients had higher spike-specific TCR breadth than placebo recipients (P = 0.0014). According to the authors, total T cell responses may have been underestimated by the TCR breadth and depth analyses. After vaccination, spike-specific CD8+ and CD4+ T cell responses were reported to show substantial breadth. Non-spike TCR breadth was comparable between vaccine and placebo recipients, consistent with the vaccine containing only spike.

The immunoSEQ Assay was used to sequence TCRbeta CDR3 regions. After extraction, genomic DNA underwent amplification by bias-controlled multiplex PCR, followed by high-throughput sequencing. As for the original processing: To quantify the absolute abundance of each unique TCRbeta CDR3 region, sequences were collapsed and filtered. T cell fraction was estimated by normalization of TCRbeta template counts to usable DNA, with usable DNA being measured through amplification of reference genes present in all nucleated cells. Repertoire TCRs were annotated as SARS-CoV-2-specific when V gene, CDR3 amino acid sequence and J gene were exactly matched to a known reactive TCR set. MIRA supplied the reference SARS-CoV-2 TCR set, which was filtered for enrichment in COVID-19-positive ImmuneCODE repertoires so that public or cross-reactive TCRs were removed. Drawing on the MIRA antigens, annotated TCRs were analysed further at the level of specific ORF or position within ORF. Breadth was defined as annotated unique rearrangements over total unique productive rearrangements; depth was the summed frequency of those rearrangements. TCR breadth was compared between groups using two-sided Wilcoxon rank-sum tests. TCRdb's version of the immuneACCESS table is confined to in-frame rearrangements and falls short of the full clone set. An unresolved V gene accounts for under half of the shortfall where checked; the remainder is of unknown origin. V and J calls and clone size come straight from that table; D and trimming were deduced from the DNA. This sample gives 120,000 to 150,000 clones in total; about nine tenths of them show up just once. Approximately 5% of the sample goes to the ten largest clones.

Including cysteine and phenylalanine, the CDR3 has 13 amino acids. The only DNA kept is the CDR3, 39 bases in frame from the first base. Germline trimming: 3 bases from V, 7 bases from J; junction bases outside gene matches: 5. CDR1 and CDR2 (SNHLY, FYNNEI) derive from the germline V gene. The time point label of this sample denotes: individuals recovered from natural SARS-CoV-2 infection. To note about this clone: This receptor's antigen is unknown. It has no much larger one-base neighbor in the sample; base qualities were not kept.

This receptor was obtained from a human donor who had recovered from COVID-19. Here the chain combines TRBV2 and TRBJ1-1; the central 7 bases match TRBD1. The sequenced sample was peripheral blood, obtained after recovery from COVID-19. Here the CDR3 is given as CASSERGQSEAFF. The nucleotide sequence is TGTGCCAGCAGTGAGAGGGGGCAAAGTGAAGCTTTCTTT.